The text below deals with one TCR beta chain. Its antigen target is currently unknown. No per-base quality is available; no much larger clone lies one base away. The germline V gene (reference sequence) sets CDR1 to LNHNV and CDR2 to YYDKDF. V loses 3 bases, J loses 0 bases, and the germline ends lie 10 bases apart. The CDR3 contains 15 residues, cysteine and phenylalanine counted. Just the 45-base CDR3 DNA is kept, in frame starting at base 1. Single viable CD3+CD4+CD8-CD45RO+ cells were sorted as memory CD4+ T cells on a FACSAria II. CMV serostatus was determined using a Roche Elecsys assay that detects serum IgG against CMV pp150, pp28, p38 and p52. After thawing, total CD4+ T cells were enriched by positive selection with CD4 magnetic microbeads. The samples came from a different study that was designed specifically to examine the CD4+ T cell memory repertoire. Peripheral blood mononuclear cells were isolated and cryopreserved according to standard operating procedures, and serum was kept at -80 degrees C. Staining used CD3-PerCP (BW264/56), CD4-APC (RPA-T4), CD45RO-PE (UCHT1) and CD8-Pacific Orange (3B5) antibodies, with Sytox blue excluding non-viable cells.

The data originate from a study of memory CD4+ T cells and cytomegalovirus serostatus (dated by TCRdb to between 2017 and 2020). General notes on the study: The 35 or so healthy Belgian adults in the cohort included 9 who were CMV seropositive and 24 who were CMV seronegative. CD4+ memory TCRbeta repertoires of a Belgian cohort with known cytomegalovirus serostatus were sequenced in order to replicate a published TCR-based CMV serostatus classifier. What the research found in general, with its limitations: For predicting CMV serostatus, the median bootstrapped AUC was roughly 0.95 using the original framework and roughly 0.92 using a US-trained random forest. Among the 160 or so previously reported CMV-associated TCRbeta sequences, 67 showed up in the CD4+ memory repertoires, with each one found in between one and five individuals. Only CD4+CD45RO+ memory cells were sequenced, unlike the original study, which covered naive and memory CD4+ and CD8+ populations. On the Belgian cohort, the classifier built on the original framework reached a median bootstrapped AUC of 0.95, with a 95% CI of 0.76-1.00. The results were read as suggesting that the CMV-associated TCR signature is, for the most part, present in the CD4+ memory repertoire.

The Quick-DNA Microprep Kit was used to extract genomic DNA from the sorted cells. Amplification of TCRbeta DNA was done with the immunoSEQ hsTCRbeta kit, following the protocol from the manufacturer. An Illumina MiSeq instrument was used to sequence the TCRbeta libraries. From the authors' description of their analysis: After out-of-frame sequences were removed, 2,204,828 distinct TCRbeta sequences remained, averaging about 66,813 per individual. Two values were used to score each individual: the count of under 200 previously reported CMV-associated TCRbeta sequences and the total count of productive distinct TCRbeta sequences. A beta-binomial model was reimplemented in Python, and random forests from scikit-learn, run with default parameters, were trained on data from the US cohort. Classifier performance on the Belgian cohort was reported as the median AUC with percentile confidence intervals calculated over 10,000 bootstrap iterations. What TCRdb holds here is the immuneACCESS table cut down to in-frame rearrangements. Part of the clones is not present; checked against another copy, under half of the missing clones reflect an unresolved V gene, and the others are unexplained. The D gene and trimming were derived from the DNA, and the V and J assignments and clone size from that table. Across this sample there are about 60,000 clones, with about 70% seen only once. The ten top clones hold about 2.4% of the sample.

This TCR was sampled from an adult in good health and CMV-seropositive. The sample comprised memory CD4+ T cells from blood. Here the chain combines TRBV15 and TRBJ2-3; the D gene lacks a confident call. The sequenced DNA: TGTGCCACCAGCAGCGGTACGGCTAGCACAGATACGCAGTATTTT. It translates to CATSSGTASTDTQYF.